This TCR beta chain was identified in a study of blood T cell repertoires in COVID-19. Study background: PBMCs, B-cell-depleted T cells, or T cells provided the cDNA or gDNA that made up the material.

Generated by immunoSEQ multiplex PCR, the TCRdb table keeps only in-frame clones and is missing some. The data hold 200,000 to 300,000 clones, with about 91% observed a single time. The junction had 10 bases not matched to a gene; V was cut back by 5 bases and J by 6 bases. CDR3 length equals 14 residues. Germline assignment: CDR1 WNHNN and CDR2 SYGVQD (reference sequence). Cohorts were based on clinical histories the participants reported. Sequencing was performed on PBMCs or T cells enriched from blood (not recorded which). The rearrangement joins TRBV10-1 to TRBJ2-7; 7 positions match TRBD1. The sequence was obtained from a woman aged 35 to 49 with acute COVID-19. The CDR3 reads CASSRLTGSREQYF. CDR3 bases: TGCGCCAGCAGTCGCCTGACAGGGAGTCGCGAGCAGTACTTC.